The subject of this entry is one TCR beta chain. Its antigen is not known. The CDR3 loop spans 15 amino acids. CDR1 and CDR2 (germline): KGHSH, LQKENI. V lost 3 bases to trimming and J lost 12 bases, with 21 bases between them. Sequencing was performed with immunoSEQ multiplex PCR; in TCRdb, only in-frame clones are kept and a portion is missing. Among about 20,000 clones listed, roughly 91% were seen once. This specimen comes from a study of OX40 agonist ivuxolimab in advanced cancers. Background on the study: Enrollees could have had prior anti-PD-1, anti-PD-L1 or anti-CTLA-4 therapy, which around 43% had received.

Overall study results and limits: The investigators did not determine what antigen specificity the expanded peripheral T cells had. In general, CD8+ T cells held more expanded clones than CD4+ did, on average.

The rearrangement joins TRBV18 to TRBJ2-1; D might be TRBD1 (5 bases). Sequencing was performed on CD4+ or CD8+ T cells sorted from blood, taken in a trial of the OX40 agonist ivuxolimab. The TCR was taken from an adult with an advanced solid tumor such as melanoma, head and neck, liver or kidney cancer. CDR3 in amino acids: CASSPPQAILVGQFF. The CDR3 DNA sequence: TGTGCCAGCTCACCGCCACAGGCGATTTTGGTCGGGCAGTTCTTC.